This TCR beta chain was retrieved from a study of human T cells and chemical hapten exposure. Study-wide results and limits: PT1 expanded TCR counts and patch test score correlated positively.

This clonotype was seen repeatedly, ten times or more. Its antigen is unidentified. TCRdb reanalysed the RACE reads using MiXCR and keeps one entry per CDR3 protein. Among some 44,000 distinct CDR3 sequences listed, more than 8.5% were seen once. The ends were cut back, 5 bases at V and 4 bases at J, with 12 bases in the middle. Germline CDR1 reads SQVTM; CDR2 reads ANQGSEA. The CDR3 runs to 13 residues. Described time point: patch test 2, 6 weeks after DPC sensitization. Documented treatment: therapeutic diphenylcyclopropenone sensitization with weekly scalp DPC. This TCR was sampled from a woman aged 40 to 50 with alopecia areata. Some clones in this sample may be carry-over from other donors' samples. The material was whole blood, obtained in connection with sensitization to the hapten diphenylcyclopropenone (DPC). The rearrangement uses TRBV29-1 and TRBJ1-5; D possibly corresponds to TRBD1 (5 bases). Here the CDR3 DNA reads TGCAGCGTTCAGACCGACAGTAATCAGCCCCAGCATTTT. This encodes CSVQTDSNQPQHF.